The 6 T cell receptor beta chains below were found in one sample sequenced in a study of cytomegalovirus exposure and HLA in healthy donors. 60 Vbeta and 13 Jbeta primers were used in PCR. Sequencing was performed with immunoSEQ multiplex PCR; in TCRdb, only in-frame clones are kept and a portion is missing. The sample consists of tens of thousands of clones, around 65% of them appearing once. Sequences were obtained from PBMCs. All receptors derive from a man in his fifties or sixties in good health and CMV-seropositive.

The rearrangement links TRBV2 to TRBJ2-7; D is perhaps TRBD2 (6 bases). This CDR3 has 14 amino acids. The germline V gene has CDR1 SNHLY and CDR2 FYNNEI. Trimming removed 3 bases at V and 5 bases at J, with 14 bases between. DNA of the CDR3: TGTGCCAGCAGTGAGGATGCGGGGTACCACGAGCAGTACTTC. This encodes CASSEDAGYHEQYF.

The chain employs TRBV13 and TRBJ2-7; 12 bases are shared with TRBD1. Per the germline V gene, CDR1 is PRHDT and CDR2 is FYEKMQ (reference sequence). The CDR3 totals 15 residues. CDR3 nucleotides: TGTGCATCCGGGACAGGGGGCCCGGGTACCTACGAGCAGTACTTC. This translates into CASGTGGPGTYEQYF.

This clone turned up a few times. This sequence joins TRBV6-6 and TRBJ2-7; 7 bases match TRBD1. This CDR3 is built from 15 residues. Per the germline V gene, CDR1 is MNHNY and CDR2 is SVGAGI (reference sequence). V lost 5 bases, J lost 5 bases, and 12 bases stayed unmatched. CDR3 DNA sequence: TGTGCCAGCAGTCGGTTCGACCGGGACAGTAACGAGCAGTACTTC. This codes for CASSRFDRDSNEQYF.

As regards this clone: One end of the junction varies from germline; a read error may be responsible. This chain joins TRBV6-5 and TRBJ1-5; TRBD1 matches 11 bases. CDR1 and CDR2 from the germline V gene are MNHEY and SVGAGI. The CDR3 sequence is 15 residues long. DNA for the CDR3: TGTGCCAGCAGAGCGGGACAGGGGGGTAATCAGTCCCAGCATTTT. Its protein product is CASRAGQGGNQSQHF.

V and J are TRBV25-1 and TRBJ2-3; D is unresolved. Trimming removed 3 bases at V and 2 bases at J, with 12 bases between. The CDR3 runs to 15 residues. The germline gives CDR1 MGHDK, CDR2 SYGVNS. CDR3 nucleotide sequence: TGTGCCAGCAGTGACATAGGTTACTACACAGATACGCAGTATTTT. This encodes CASSDIGYYTDTQYF.

The chain has TRBV4-1 and TRBJ2-7; TRBD2 matches at 13 bases. Germline V gene lookup returns CDR1 MGHRA and CDR2 YSYEKL. The CDR3 sequence is 15 residues long. The junction had 4 bases not matched to a gene; V was cut back by 4 bases and J by 4 bases. CDR3 in DNA: TGCGCCAGCAGCCTCGGGACTAGCGGGGAATACGAGCAGTACTTC. This translates into CASSLGTSGEYEQYF.